Included here is one T cell receptor beta chain sequence, with context. Its antigen is not identified. The germline V gene encodes CDR1 GTSNPN and CDR2 SVGIG (reference sequence). The CDR3 loop spans 16 amino acids. V was clipped by 0 bases and J by 5 bases; unmatched bases: 8. The data were obtained in a study of beta chain features in type 1 diabetes. Findings and caveats of the study: Patients with Type 1 diabetes showed moderately but significantly shorter TCRB CDR3s in all four CD4+ subsets. For cells with high TCR expression, cDNA sequencing could yield over-representation.

The isolated RNA, all of it, was reverse transcribed, so expressed TCRB transcripts were what got sequenced. Approximately 3.5 million reads, on average, came from each naive, central memory and regulatory T cell sample. Assay: immunoSEQ multiplex PCR; the TCRdb copy retains only in-frame clones and omits some. The repertoire holds about 340,000 clones, with approximately 12% as singletons. The sequence was collected from a woman aged 18-29 years with type 1 diabetes. Input material: naive CD4+ T cells from blood. The rearrangement links TRBV30 to TRBJ2-3; TRBD2 matches at 10 bases. The CDR3 region has the DNA TGTGCCTGGAGTGTACACCTAGCGGGAGTAGGAGATACGCAGTATTTT. It specifies CAWSVHLAGVGDTQYF.